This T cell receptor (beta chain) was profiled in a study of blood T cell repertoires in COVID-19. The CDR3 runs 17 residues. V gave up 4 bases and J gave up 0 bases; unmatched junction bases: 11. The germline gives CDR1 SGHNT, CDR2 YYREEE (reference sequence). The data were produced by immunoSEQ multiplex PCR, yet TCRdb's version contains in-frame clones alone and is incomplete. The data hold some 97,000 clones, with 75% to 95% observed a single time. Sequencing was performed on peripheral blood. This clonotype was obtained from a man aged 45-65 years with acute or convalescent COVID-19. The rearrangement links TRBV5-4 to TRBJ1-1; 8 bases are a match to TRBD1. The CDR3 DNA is TGTGCCAGCAGCCCATCGCTACAGGGGGGAATGAACACTGAAGCTTTCTTT. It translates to CASSPSLQGGMNTEAFF.